This record looks at one T cell receptor (beta chain) sequence and its context. What it binds is not known. This CDR3 contains 16 residues. V lost 5 bases to trimming and J lost 3 bases, with 18 bases between them. In germline, CDR1 is MNHEY, CDR2 SVGEGT. The sample originates from a study of T cell responses to AZD1222 COVID-19 vaccine. Study summary: Second-dose intervals near 4 or 12 weeks were combined.

Generated by immunoSEQ multiplex PCR, the TCRdb table keeps only in-frame clones and is missing some. Here the sample spans about 37,000 clones, about 88% being singletons. Whole-study results and caveats: Among spike-specific TCRs, nearly half reportedly target unmutated variant regions. Vaccine-associated CD4 TCRs ranged over spike, dominating at 160-218 and 743-854. The study sampled repertoires only after the peak T cell response.

Sample: peripheral blood, taken on day 0 of AZD1222 vaccination. The V and J genes are TRBV6-2 or TRBV6-3 and TRBJ2-3; D might be TRBD1 (5 bases). The sequence came from an adult in good health. The CDR3 spells CASSREGAERTDTQYF. The CDR3 DNA reads TGTGCCAGCAGTAGGGAAGGGGCGGAGAGGACAGATACGCAGTATTTT.